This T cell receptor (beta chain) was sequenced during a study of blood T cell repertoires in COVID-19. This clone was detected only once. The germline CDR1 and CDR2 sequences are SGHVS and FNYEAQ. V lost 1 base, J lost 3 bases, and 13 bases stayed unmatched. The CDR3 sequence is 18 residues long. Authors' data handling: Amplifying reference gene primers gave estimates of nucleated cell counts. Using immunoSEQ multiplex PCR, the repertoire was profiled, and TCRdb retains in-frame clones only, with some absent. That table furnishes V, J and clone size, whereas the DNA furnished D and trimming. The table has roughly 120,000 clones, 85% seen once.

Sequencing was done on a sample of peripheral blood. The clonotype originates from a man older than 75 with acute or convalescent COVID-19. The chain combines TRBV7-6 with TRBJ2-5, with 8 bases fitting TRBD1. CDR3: CASSLGWRDRGLKETQYF. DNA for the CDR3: TGTGCCAGCAGCTTAGGGTGGAGAGACAGGGGCCTCAAAGAGACCCAGTACTTC.